The 12 T cell receptor beta chains in this list originate from one sample, sequenced in a study of cytomegalovirus exposure and HLA in healthy donors. Libraries were prepared by immunoSEQ multiplex PCR; TCRdb keeps only in-frame clonotypes and omits some of them. The top ten clones hold roughly 0.83% of a sample with under 200,000 clones, 95% to 96% of them seen once. The sample consisted of PBMCs. Source of these receptors: a woman between 18 and 29 years old in good health and CMV-seronegative.

V gene TRBV19 combines with J gene TRBJ2-5, with TRBD1 matching 9 bases. Germline lookup yields CDR1 LNHDA and CDR2 SQIVND (reference sequence). This CDR3 region has 12 residues. The trim removed 10 bases at V and 3 bases at J, leaving 3 bases unmatched. CDR3 nucleotides: TGTGCCACCCGGGACAGGGAAGAGACCCAGTACTTC. Encoded protein: CATRDREETQYF.

Of note for this clone: The sample contains more than one DNA sequence encoding this CDR3. The chain employs TRBV7-2 and TRBJ2-1; D possibly corresponds to TRBD1 (8 bases). The CDR3 is 15 residues long. V shed 4 bases and J shed 4 bases, with 14 bases lying between them. Per the germline V gene, CDR1 is SGHTA and CDR2 is FQGNSA. The CDR3 sequence is CASSSGQGGYNEQFF. The CDR3 DNA follows: TGTGCCAGCAGCTCCGGACAGGGAGGGTACAATGAGCAGTTCTTC.

V is TRBV7-2 and J is TRBJ2-5; 7 nucleotides align to TRBD1. The J segment lost 0 bases and the V segment lost 5 bases, leaving 6 bases of the junction unmatched. CDR1 is SGHTA, CDR2 FQGNSA, per germline. This CDR3 region has 15 residues. CDR3 nucleotide sequence: TGTGCCAGCAGCCCCCGGACAGGACACCAAGAGACCCAGTACTTC. Protein sequence: CASSPRTGHQETQYF.

The chain joins TRBV7-3 to TRBJ1-6; TRBD1 matches 8 bases. The trim removed 5 bases at V and 8 bases at J, leaving 2 bases unmatched. Germline V gene data show CDR1 as SGHTA and CDR2 as FQGTGA. This CDR3 has 13 amino acids. The CDR3 nucleotides read TGTGCCAGCAGCCCAGGGGGCGATTCACCCCTCCACTTT. Translation gives CASSPGGDSPLHF.

This chain connects TRBV7-9 to TRBJ2-7, with D possibly TRBD2 on 5 matching bases. The germline V gene has CDR1 SEHNR and CDR2 FQNEAQ (reference sequence). The CDR3 runs to 16 residues. Trimming stripped 3 bases from V and 2 bases from J, with 17 bases between. CDR3 nucleotides: TGTGCCAGCAGCTTCCCCCAGGAAGGGAGTCCCTACGAGCAGTACTTC. It specifies CASSFPQEGSPYEQYF.

In nucleotides, the CDR3 is TGTGCCAGCTCACCACCCGGGACAGGGGGGTGGGAGCAGTTCTTC. Its protein is CASSPPGTGGWEQFF. The chain employs TRBV18 and TRBJ2-1, with 11 positions matching TRBD1. CDR3 length equals 15 residues. V shed 0 bases, J shed 10 bases, and the junction held 5 bases outside the gene matches. CDR1 and CDR2 from the germline V gene are KGHSH and LQKENI.

The chain recombines TRBV4-1 with TRBJ2-6, with TRBD1 matching 7 bases. CDR3 length equals 13 residues. Trimming cost V 5 bases and J 9 bases; bases outside gene matches: 4. Germline CDR1 and CDR2: MGHRA and YSYEKL. The DNA for the CDR3 is TGCGCCAGCAGCACCCGGGACAGCAACGTCCTGACTTTC. The encoded protein is CASSTRDSNVLTF.

The gene calls are TRBV5-4 and TRBJ2-6, with 10 positions matching TRBD2. After removal of 3 bases from V and 0 bases from J, the junction contained 6 bases not matched to a gene. CDR1 is SGHNT and CDR2 is YYREEE in the germline V gene (reference sequence). The CDR3 is 18 residues long. This chain's CDR3 is CASSSLAGAVSGANVLTF. For the CDR3, the DNA is TGTGCCAGCAGCTCGCTAGCGGGGGCCGTCTCTGGGGCCAACGTCCTGACTTTC.

The CDR3 here is CASSVPGTEETQYF. Here the CDR3 DNA reads TGCGCCAGCAGCGTCCCCGGGACAGAAGAGACCCAGTACTTC. The rearrangement joins TRBV5-1 to TRBJ2-5; 7 bases align to TRBD1. The junction had 6 bases not matched to a gene; V was cut back by 4 bases and J by 3 bases. Germline V lookup: CDR1 SGHRS, CDR2 YFSETQ. The CDR3 contains 14 residues.

The CDR3 DNA reads as TGTGCCAGCAGCTTAGTCGGTCGAACCTACGAGCAGTACTTC. Translating gives CASSLVGRTYEQYF. This chain links TRBV7-2 with TRBJ2-7; no clear D gene. CDR3 length: 14 residues. In germline, CDR1 is SGHTA, CDR2 FQGNSA. V was pared by 1 base and J by 2 bases, with 9 bases between.

The chain carries TRBV7-2 and TRBJ2-7; TRBD1 might be the D (6 bases). Trimming pared 0 bases from V and 6 bases from J, leaving 18 bases between. The germline CDR1 and CDR2 sequences are SGHTA and FQGNSA. The CDR3 has 16 residues. CDR3 sequence (DNA): TGTGCCAGCAGCTTAGCGACAGGATTTGCACTAGTCGAGCAGTACTTC. Translating gives CASSLATGFALVEQYF.

The chain carries TRBV5-6 and TRBJ2-3; 9 bases are shared with TRBD1. Trimming took 4 bases from V and 5 from J; bases not matched to a gene: 8. The CDR3 runs to 15 residues. The germline V gene encodes CDR1 SGHDT and CDR2 YYEEEE. Here the CDR3 DNA reads TGTGCCAGCAGCGCGGGACAGGGTAGGAGAGATACGCAGTATTTT. Amino acids: CASSAGQGRRDTQYF.